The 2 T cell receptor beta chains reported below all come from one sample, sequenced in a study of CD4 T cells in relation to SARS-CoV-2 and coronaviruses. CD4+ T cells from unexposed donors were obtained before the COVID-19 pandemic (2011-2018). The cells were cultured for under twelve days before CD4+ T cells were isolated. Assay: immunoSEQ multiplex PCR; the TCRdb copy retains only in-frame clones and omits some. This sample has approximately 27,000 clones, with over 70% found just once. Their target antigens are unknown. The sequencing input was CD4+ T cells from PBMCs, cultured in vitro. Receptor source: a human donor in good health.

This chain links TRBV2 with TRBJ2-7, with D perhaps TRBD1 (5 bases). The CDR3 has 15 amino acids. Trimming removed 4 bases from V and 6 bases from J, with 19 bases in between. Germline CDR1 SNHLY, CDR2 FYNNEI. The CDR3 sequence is CASSGVWQGSSEQYF. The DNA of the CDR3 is TGTGCCAGCAGTGGGGTGTGGCAGGGTAGCTCCGAGCAGTACTTC.

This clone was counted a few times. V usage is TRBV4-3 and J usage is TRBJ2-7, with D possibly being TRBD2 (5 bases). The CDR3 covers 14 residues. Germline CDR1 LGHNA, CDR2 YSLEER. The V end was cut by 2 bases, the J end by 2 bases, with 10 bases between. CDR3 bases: TGCGCCAGCAGCCAACAGATACTAGCCTACGAGCAGTACTTC. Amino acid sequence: CASSQQILAYEQYF.